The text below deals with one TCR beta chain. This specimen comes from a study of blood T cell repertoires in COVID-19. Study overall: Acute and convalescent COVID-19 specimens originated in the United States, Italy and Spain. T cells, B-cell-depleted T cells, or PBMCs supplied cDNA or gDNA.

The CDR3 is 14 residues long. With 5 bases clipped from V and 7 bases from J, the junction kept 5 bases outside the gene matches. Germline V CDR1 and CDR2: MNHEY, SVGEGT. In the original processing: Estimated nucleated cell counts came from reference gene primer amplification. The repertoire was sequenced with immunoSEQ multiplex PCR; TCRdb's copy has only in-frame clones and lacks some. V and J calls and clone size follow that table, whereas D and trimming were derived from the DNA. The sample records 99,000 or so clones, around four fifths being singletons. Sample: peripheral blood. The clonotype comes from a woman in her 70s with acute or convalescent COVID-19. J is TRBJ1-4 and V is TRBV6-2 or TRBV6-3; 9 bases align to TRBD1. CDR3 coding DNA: TGTGCCAGCAGTCCGGGACAGGGCTTTGAAAAACTGTTTTTT. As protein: CASSPGQGFEKLFF.